In its sample, the clone carrying this T cell receptor beta chain ranks as medium-sized. These data come from a study of immune characterization of retroperitoneal liposarcoma. MiXCR, applied by TCRdb to the PCR reads, yields one record per CDR3 protein. The sample records thousands of distinct CDR3 sequences, over 40% being singletons. The CDR3 has 14 amino acids. Looked up from germline, CDR1 is MNHNS and CDR2 is SASEGT. This chain uses TRBV6-1 with TRBJ2-1; a possible D gene is TRBD2 (6 bases). The DNA matches TRBJ2-7 better at its end, which makes the J call doubtful. The source material was tumor tissue. The receptor was isolated from a male donor with retroperitoneal liposarcoma. The CDR3 DNA follows: TGTGCCAGCATAATAGGGACTTCCTACAATGAGCAGTACTTC. The encoded protein is CASIIGTSYNEQYF.